Below are 2 T cell receptor beta chains sequenced from a single sample in a study of T and B cells in COVID-19 patients. BIOMED2 TRB-A/B primer pools were used in multiplex TRB PCR. MiXCR, applied by TCRdb to the multiplex PCR reads, yields one record per CDR3 protein. The sample has around 13,000 distinct CDR3 sequences, roughly 27% seen once; the top ten hold 4% to 5%. Each TRB amplification used roughly 220-550 ng of genomic DNA from blood. The specimen sequenced was blood. All receptors come from a human donor who had recovered from COVID-19.

J is TRBJ1-1 and V is TRBV20-1; unclear D gene. CDR3 length: 14 amino acids. CDR1 and CDR2 (germline): DFQATT, SNEGSKA (reference sequence). The germline V and J ends were trimmed by 1 base and 0 bases, with 9 bases remaining between them. CDR3 in DNA: TGCAGTGCTAGAGTTGGTAGTGTGAACACTGAAGCTTTCTTT. Translation: CSARVGSVNTEAFF.

This clonotype was observed a few times. The chain has TRBV7-2 and TRBJ1-5, with TRBD1 as a possible D gene (6 bases). This CDR3 region has 16 residues. Germline CDR1 is SGHTA and CDR2 is FQGNSA. V was trimmed by 1 base and J by 2 bases, leaving 12 bases between them. DNA for the CDR3: TGTGCCAGCAGCTTAGGTCAGGGGTTTGGCAATCAGCCCCAGCATTTT. Translating it yields CASSLGQGFGNQPQHF.